This TCR beta chain is drawn from a study of cytomegalovirus exposure and HLA in healthy donors (dated by TCRdb to 2015 to 2018). With respect to the entire study: According to an earlier analysis of 450 to 650 of the donors, about 190 million T cells yielded approximately 120 million unique TCR beta sequences and about 280 Gb of sequence data. The later analysis used no new phenotypic data to find candidate immune exposures, relying instead on TCR beta sequences and their occurrence across donors. The study aimed to test whether cataloging public T cell receptors could reveal signatures of past pathogen exposure. Class I and class II HLA loci were covered by the typing at four-digit resolution. Genome-wide SNP genotypes for about 65% of the 666 donors were used in a later genetic analysis, which treated that subset as a discovery cohort. Every discovery cohort repertoire had been produced on one sequencing platform. The number of typed donors differed by locus: about 629-640 for A, B, C, DRB1 and DQB1; approximately 520 for DQA1; some 610 for DPA1; and roughly 470 for DPB1. Using immunosequencing, the study profiled T cell repertoires from around 680 subjects and related those repertoires to cytomegalovirus serostatus. An early release covering roughly 640 HLA-typed donors comprised about 300 gigabases of sequencing data and roughly 86 million unique TCR sequences. An earlier analysis of 587 of the donors applied high-throughput TCR beta sequencing to assess whether each TCR beta V gene segment acted as functional or pseudogenic. Of the roughly 400 genotyped donors, around 81% fell in the genetic ancestry cluster associated with self-reported Caucasian donors. Alongside the repertoire data, information on donor age, sex, ethnicity and CMV serostatus was compiled. In a later analysis, previously published TCR beta repertoires from 550 to 750 donors were re-analyzed and high-resolution HLA genotyping was added so that TCR occurrence patterns could be studied. Several DR-DQ haplotypes were handled as single units for association and clustering because linkage in the cohort was strong. Among a few hundred genotyped donors of the cohort, an average of about 240,000 unique TCR beta nucleotide sequences were sequenced per donor, about a sixth of them non-productive. Along with the roughly 700-subject first cohort, a separate validation cohort of over a hundred different subjects was used. High-throughput TCR immunosequencing, statistical association of individual TCRs with disease status, and machine learning were combined to predict cytomegalovirus infection status. Results and caveats for the whole study, not just this receptor: In a later analysis, the rate of TCR association differed among HLA loci, with DRB1 alleles having the most associated TCRs and HLA-C alleles having the fewest. Most CMV-associated TCR beta chains appeared to be HLA-restricted in a later analysis, and the HLA associations seemed to be driven largely by CMV exposure. V-gene and J-gene trimming of TCR beta chains was associated with a missense DCLRE1C variant in a later genetic analysis, and the association was replicated in an independent cohort. It was suggested by the authors that the approach could potentially be generalized to other disease states and immunological phenotypes. Presence/absence analyses assumed roughly uniform sequencing depth across donors, an assumption that may not hold. The cohort was sequenced for TCR beta chains only, and without alpha or paired-chain data the features that could be detected were limited. A further reported finding was that TCR beta sequences accurately predicted the HLA-A and HLA-B alleles for most subjects in the first cohort. Strong co-occurrence of HLA alleles, especially DR and DQ, made assigning TCR associations to individual alleles difficult. In an earlier analysis of a few hundred of the donors, most TCR beta V segments were observed in productive rearrangements about 87% or about 30% of the time, broadly matching IMGT annotations. Across donors, most TCR sequences were observed very rarely, whereas some public TCRs were present in many individuals. The study gave a list of about 160 TCR beta chains associated with cytomegalovirus. Immune exposure information for the cohort was limited to CMV serostatus. A later analysis associated 16,951 TCR beta sequences with specific HLA alleles at a false discovery rate of 0.05. The sequencing pipeline was judged likely to have produced a cluster of highly shared sequence variants as a technical artifact. Because HLA typing was missing for some donors at each locus, association tests included only the typed subset. In a later genetic analysis, fewer N-insertions in productive TCRs were reported among donors in an Asian-associated ancestry cluster than the roughly 640-donor mean. According to a later analysis, parvovirus B19, influenza, CMV and Epstein-Barr virus appeared linked to several top co-occurrence clusters. The earlier analysis of approximately 590 of the donors excluded approximately 17 rarely observed V segments, including chromosome 9 orphons, because counts were too low. In a later analysis, HLA-associated TCR beta chains showed more clonal expansion and lower generation probabilities than non-associated chains that were equally common. The classifier was reported to diagnose cytomegalovirus status with high specificity and sensitivity in both the original and validation cohorts. Correlated functional status among segregating V segments might reflect linkage disequilibrium, but an unknown experimental factor could not be ruled out. A few of the identified cytomegalovirus-associated TCR beta chains were confirmed in vitro to be specific for cytomegalovirus antigens.

The cohort consisted of hundreds of healthy bone marrow donors. At the time of sampling, every cohort member was nominally healthy, though immune exposures that went unrecorded were likely present. The donor tested CMV seropositive and was one of the 289 seropositive cohort members. Every donor gave a peripheral blood sample, and the peripheral blood mononuclear cells from that sample were used for TCR beta sequencing. Genomic DNA was extracted from the blood cell samples with the Qiagen DNeasy Blood Extraction Kit. The library was prepared using the immunoSEQ multiplex PCR assay. For the multiplex PCR, a mixture combining 60 forward primers for TCR Vbeta segments and 13 reverse primers for TCR Jbeta segments was used. The CDR3 region of rearranged TCR beta genes was amplified from genomic DNA with a multiplex PCR assay. The Illumina HiSeq System was used to sequence the amplified TCR beta libraries as 87-base-pair reads. Under the source paper's analysis protocol: Across the roughly 700 repertoires, a later analysis counted some 80 million unique TCR beta chains, around 11 million of which were shared by at least two donors. A nearest-neighbor algorithm error-corrected the raw reads and collapsed the reads into unique sequences, merging closely related sequences to remove PCR and sequencing errors. Alignment of CDR3 sequences to IMGT reference sequences was used to assign V, D and J gene segments. For a sequence to be retained, at least a six-nucleotide match to both a V gene segment and a J gene segment was required. A rearrangement counted as productive if the CDR3 had no stop codons and remained in frame with V and J, and every other rearrangement counted as non-productive. Following IMGT convention, CDR3 was defined as the stretch from the second conserved V-encoded cysteine up to the conserved J-encoded phenylalanine. The earlier analysis of some 540 of the donors excluded any sequence lacking an unambiguous match to a single V gene segment. In an earlier analysis of approximately 500 of the donors, a V segment was called functional when productive rearrangements were above 56.7%, and segregating when the standard deviation between donors exceeded 5%. A statistical classification framework was developed to diagnose cytomegalovirus status using the catalog of TCR beta chain sequences. In a later analysis, V and J genes were assigned by comparing TCR nucleotide sequences against IMGT/GENE-DB human TR gene sequences. A later analysis assigned CDR3 sequences and most-parsimonious VDJ recombination scenarios with the TCRdist pipeline. In a later analysis, every TCR beta chain was defined by the combination of its CDR3 amino acid sequence and its V-gene family, and reads without a unique V-gene family were dropped. As a way to deal with suspected cross-contamination and a sequencing artifact, a later analysis dropped 592 nucleotide sequences that were highly shared and had low generation probability. A later analysis calculated a clonal expansion index for each public chain from normalized within-repertoire ranks of inferred template counts. In a later analysis, generation probabilities were computed with a VDJ recombination model fitted to out-of-frame rearrangements, and the resulting probabilities were checked against IGoR. Hypergeometric tests were used in a later analysis to score TCR-TCR, TCR-HLA and TCR-CMV co-occurrence, with a repertoire-size bias correction applied to the TCR pairs. In a later analysis, false discovery rates were estimated by permuting HLA or CMV assignments 20 times. A later analysis grouped co-occurring TCRs with DBSCAN, adding TCRdist sequence similarity when clustering within HLA-allele-positive subsets. Co-occurrence clustering excluded repertoires with fewer than 30,000 or more than 120,000 public chains, plus five with anomalous nucleotide sharing. Sourced from immuneACCESS, this table was stored by TCRdb with only in-frame sequences that have V and J called. A share of the clones is absent; for the studies checked, an unresolved V gene accounts for under half, and the remainder has no known explanation. V, J and clone size derive from that table, while D and trimming were established from the DNA sequence. For this sample, the table gives about 210,000 clones. Over 0.75% of the sample is taken by the ten largest.

With regard to this clone: This clone's antigen is unknown.

The sample taken for sequencing was PBMCs. The TCR sequence derives from a woman aged 30 to 39 in good health and CMV-seropositive.

The CDR3: CATARALMNTEAFF. Read as DNA, the sequence is TGTGCCACCGCCAGGGCATTAATGAACACTGAAGCTTTCTTT. The rearrangement combines TRBV7-9 with TRBJ1-1; matching of 5 bases hints at TRBD1 as the D gene. Spanning cysteine to phenylalanine, the CDR3 consists of 14 amino acids. Left in the record is the CDR3 DNA by itself, 42 bases read in frame from the first base. Sequences SEHNR (CDR1) and FQNEAQ (CDR2) are obtained from the germline V gene (reference sequence). The V end loses 10 bases and the J end loses 0 bases, and a stretch of 15 bases separates them. The reference TRBV7-9 and TRBJ1-1 proteins fill in what lies around the CDR3, so the full variable domain reads DTGVSQNPRHKITKRGQNVTFRCDPISEHNRLYWYRQTLGQGPEFLTYFQNEAQLEKSRLLSDRFSAERPKGSFSTLEIQRTEQGDSAMYLCATARALMNTEAFFGQGTRLTVV.